This T cell receptor (beta chain) was identified during a study of T cell responses to AZD1222 COVID-19 vaccine. The study, taken as a whole, reports: Dominant at 160-218 and 743-854, vaccine-associated CD4 TCRs also spanned spike. Variant regions that are unmutated are reportedly the target of nearly half of spike-specific TCRs. Every sample of the repertoires postdated the peak T cell response. An increase in Spike-specific TCR breadth and depth was observed after two AZD1222 doses.

Trimming took off 4 bases at V and 4 bases at J, with 15 bases between the two ends. The CDR3 sequence is 15 residues long. The germline V gene encodes CDR1 SGHDT and CDR2 YYEEEE. Worth noting for this clone: Its cognate antigen is unknown.

The protocol was immunoSEQ multiplex PCR, while the TCRdb copy is restricted to in-frame clones and leaves out a portion. The data show approximately 140,000 clones, with approximately 93% seen just once and around 1% held by the top ten. This specimen was peripheral blood, taken on day 0 of MenACWY control vaccination. This receptor was obtained from an adult in good health. V gene TRBV5-6 combines with J gene TRBJ2-1; D possibly corresponds to TRBD2 (5 bases). The CDR3 here is CASSPLAPFYNEQFF. The CDR3 coding sequence is TGTGCCAGCAGCCCCCTAGCCCCCTTTTACAATGAGCAGTTCTTC.